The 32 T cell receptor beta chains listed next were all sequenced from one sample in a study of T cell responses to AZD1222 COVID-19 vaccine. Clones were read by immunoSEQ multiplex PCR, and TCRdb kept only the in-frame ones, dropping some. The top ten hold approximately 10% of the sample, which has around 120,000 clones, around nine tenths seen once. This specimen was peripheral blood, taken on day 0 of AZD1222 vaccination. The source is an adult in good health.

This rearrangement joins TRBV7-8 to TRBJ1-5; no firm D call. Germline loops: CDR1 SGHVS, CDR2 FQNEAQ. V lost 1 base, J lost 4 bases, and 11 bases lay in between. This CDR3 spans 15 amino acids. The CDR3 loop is CASSLGGHGNQPQHF. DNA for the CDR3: TGTGCCAGCAGCTTAGGCGGGCACGGGAATCAGCCCCAGCATTTT.

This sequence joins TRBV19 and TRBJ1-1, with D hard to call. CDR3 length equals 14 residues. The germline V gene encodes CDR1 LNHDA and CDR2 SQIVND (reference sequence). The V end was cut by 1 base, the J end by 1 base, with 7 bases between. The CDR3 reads CASSIVAGNTEAFF. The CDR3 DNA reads TGTGCCAGTAGTATAGTGGCCGGGAACACTGAAGCTTTCTTT.

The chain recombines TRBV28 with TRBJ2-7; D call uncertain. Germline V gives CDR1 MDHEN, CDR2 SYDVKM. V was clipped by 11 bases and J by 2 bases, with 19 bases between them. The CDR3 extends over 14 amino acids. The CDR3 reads CASRAPSRTYEQYF. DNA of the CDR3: TGTGCCTCCCGTGCTCCCAGCCGCACCTACGAGCAGTACTTC.

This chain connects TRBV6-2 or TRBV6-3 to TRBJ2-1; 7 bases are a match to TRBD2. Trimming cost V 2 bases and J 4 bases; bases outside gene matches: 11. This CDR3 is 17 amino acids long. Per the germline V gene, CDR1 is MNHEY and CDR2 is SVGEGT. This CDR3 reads CASSYPISGTYYNEQFF. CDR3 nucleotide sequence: TGTGCCAGCAGTTACCCGATCAGCGGGACTTATTACAATGAGCAGTTCTTC.

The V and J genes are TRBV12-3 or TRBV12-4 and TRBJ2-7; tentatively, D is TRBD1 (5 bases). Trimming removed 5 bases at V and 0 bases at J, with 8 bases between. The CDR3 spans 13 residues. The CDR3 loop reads CASSGQGSYEQYF. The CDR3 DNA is TGTGCCAGCAGTGGGCAGGGCTCCTACGAGCAGTACTTC.

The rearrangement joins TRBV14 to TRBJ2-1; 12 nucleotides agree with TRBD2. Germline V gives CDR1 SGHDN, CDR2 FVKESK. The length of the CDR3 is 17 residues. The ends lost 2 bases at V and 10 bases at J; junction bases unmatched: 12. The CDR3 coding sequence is TGTGCCAGCAGCCAACGGTTAACTAGCGGGGGGTGGGGCGAGCAGTTCTTC. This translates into CASSQRLTSGGWGEQFF. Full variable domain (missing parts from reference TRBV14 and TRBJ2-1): EAGVTQFPSHSVIEKGQTVTLRCDPISGHDNLYWYRRVMGKEIKFLLHFVKESKQDESGMPNNRFLAERTGGTYSTLKVQPAELEDSGVYFCASSQRLTSGGWGEQFFGPGTRLTVL.

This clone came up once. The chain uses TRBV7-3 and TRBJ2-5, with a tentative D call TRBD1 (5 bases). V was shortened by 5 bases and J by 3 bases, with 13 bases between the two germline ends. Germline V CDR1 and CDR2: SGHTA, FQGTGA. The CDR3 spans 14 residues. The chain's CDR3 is CASSPQGGEETQYF. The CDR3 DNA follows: TGTGCCAGCAGCCCCCAGGGCGGTGAAGAGACCCAGTACTTC.

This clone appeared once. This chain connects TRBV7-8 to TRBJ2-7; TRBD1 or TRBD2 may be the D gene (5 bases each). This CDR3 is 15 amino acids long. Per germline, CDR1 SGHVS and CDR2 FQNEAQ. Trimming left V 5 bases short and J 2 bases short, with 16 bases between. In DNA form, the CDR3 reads TGTGCCAGCAGCAACGGACGAGGGGTGACCTACGAGCAGTACTTC. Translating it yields CASSNGRGVTYEQYF.

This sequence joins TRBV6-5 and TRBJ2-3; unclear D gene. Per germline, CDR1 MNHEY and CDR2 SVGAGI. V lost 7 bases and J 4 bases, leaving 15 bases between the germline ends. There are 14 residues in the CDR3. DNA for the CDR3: TGTGCCAGCACCCCTGCCGGGCCCCCAGATACGCAGTATTTT. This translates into CASTPAGPPDTQYF.

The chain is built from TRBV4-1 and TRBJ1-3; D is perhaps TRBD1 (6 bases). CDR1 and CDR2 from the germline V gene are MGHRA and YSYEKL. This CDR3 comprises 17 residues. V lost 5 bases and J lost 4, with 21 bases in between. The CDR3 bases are TGCGCCAGCAGCAAGATCCCCCAACAGGGAACAGGAAACACCATATATTTT. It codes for CASSKIPQQGTGNTIYF.

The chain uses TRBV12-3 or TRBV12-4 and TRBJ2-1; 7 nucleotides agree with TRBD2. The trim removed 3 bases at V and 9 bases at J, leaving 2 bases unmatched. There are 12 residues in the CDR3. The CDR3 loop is CASSLGGFEQFF. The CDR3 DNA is TGTGCCAGCAGTTTGGGGGGGTTTGAGCAGTTCTTC.

The CDR3, as DNA: TGTGCCACCCAACGTGGGGGTAGCAATCAGCCCCAGCATTTT. This sequence encodes CATQRGGSNQPQHF. The chain recombines TRBV28 with TRBJ1-5; perhaps TRBD1 as D (5 bases). CDR1 MDHEN and CDR2 SYDVKM come from the germline V gene. Trimming removed 10 bases from V and 0 bases from J, with 13 bases in between. The CDR3 is made up of 14 amino acids.

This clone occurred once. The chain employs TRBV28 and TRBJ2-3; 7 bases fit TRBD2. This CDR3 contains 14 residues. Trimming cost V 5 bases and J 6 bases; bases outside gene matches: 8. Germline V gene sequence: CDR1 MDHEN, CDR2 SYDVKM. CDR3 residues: CASSTRLASDTQYF. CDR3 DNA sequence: TGTGCCAGCAGTACTCGACTAGCTAGTGATACGCAGTATTTT.

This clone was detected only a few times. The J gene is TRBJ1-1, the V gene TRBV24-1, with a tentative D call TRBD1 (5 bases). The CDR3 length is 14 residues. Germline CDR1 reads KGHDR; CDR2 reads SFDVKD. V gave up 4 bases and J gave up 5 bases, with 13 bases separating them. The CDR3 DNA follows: TGTGCCACCAGTGACTCAGGGCCGCGGACTGAAGCTTTCTTT. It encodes CATSDSGPRTEAFF.

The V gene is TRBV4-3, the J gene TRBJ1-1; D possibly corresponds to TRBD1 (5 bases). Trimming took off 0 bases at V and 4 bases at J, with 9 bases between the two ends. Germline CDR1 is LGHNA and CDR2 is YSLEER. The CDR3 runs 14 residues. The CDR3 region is CASSQDTGGTEAFF. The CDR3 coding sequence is TGCGCCAGCAGCCAAGATACCGGGGGCACTGAAGCTTTCTTT.

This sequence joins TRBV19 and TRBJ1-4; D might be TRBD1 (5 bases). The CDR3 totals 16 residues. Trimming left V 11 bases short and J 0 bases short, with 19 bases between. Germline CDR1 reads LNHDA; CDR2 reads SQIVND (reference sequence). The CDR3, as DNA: TGTGCCGTAGGGGAACAGAAACGTTCAACTAATGAAAAACTGTTTTTT. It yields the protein CAVGEQKRSTNEKLFF.

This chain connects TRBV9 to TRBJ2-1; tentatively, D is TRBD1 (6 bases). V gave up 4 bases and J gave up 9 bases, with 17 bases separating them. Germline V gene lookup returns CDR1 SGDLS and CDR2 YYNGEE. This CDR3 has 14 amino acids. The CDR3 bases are TGTGCCAGCAGCAGAAGACAGGAGTCCGGTGAGCAGTTCTTC. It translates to CASSRRQESGEQFF.

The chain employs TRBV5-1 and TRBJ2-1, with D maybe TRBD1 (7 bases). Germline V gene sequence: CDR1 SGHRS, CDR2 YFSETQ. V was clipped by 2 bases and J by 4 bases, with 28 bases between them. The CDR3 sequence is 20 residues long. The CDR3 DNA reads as TGCGCCAGCAGCTTCACTGGGACAGTCCAACTCGGGAGACTATACAATGAGCAGTTCTTC. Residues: CASSFTGTVQLGRLYNEQFF.

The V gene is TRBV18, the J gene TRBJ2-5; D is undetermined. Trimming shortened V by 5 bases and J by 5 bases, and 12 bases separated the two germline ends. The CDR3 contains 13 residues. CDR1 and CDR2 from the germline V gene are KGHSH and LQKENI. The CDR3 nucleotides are TGTGCCAGCTCATCTATACTAATCGAGACCCAGTACTTC. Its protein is CASSSILIETQYF.

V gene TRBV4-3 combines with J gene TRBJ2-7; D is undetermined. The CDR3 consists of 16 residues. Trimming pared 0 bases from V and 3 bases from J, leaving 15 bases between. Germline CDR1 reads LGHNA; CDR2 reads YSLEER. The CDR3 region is CASSQDYSPAYYEQYF. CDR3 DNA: TGCGCCAGCAGCCAAGATTATAGCCCCGCATACTACGAGCAGTACTTC.

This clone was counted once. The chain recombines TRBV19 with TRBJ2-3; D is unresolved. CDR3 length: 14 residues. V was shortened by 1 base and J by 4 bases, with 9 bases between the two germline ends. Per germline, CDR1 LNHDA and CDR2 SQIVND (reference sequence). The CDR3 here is CASSIASASDTQYF. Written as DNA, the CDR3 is TGTGCCAGTAGTATAGCAAGTGCTTCAGATACGCAGTATTTT.

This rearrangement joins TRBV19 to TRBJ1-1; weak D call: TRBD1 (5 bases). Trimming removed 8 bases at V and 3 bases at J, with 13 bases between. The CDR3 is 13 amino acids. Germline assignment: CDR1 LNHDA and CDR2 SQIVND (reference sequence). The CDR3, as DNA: TGTGCCAGTGTTCCTGGGGCTTACACTGAAGCTTTCTTT. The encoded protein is CASVPGAYTEAFF. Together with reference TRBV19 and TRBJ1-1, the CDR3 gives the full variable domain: DGGITQSPKYLFRKEGQNVTLSCEQNLNHDAMYWYRQDPGQGLRLIYYSQIVNDFQKGDIAEGYSVSREKKESFPLTVTSAQKNPTAFYLCASVPGAYTEAFFGQGTRLTVV.

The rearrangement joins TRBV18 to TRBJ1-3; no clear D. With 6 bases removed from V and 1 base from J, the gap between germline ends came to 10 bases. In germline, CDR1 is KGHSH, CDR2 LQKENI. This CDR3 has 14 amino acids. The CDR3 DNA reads TGTGCCAGCTCCCCTGCGGGTTCTGGAAACACCATATATTTT. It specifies CASSPAGSGNTIYF. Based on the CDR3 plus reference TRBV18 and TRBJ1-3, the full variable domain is NAGVMQNPRHLVRRRGQEARLRCSPMKGHSHVYWYRQLPEEGLKFMVYLQKENIIDESGMPKERFSAEFPKEGPSILRIQQVVRGDSAAYFCASSPAGSGNTIYFGEGSWLTVV.

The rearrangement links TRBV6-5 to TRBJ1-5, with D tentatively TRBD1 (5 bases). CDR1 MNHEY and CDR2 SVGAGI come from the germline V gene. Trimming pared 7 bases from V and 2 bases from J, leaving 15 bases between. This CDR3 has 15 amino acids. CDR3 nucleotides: TGTGCCAGCACCGCGAGGGGCAAGGGCAATCAGCCCCAGCATTTT. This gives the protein CASTARGKGNQPQHF.

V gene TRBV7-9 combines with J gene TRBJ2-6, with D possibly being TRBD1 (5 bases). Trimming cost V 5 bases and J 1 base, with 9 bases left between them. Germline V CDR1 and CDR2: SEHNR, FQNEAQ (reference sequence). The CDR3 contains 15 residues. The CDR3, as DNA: TGTGCCAGCAGCGCTCAGGGTTCTGGGGCCAACGTCCTGACTTTC. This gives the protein CASSAQGSGANVLTF.

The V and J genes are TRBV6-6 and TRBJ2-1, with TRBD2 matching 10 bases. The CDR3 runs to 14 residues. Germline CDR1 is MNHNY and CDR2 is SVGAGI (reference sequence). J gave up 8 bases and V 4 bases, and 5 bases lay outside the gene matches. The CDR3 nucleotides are TGTGCCAGCAGTTGGGCTAGCGGGGGCTATGAGCAGTTCTTC. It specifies CASSWASGGYEQFF.

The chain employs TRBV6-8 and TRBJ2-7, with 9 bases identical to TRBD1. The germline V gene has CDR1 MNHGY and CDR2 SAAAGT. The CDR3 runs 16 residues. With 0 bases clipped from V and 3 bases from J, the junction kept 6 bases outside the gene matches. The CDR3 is CASSYSRDREDYEQYF. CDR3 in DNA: TGTGCCAGCAGTTACTCCCGGGACAGGGAGGACTACGAGCAGTACTTC.

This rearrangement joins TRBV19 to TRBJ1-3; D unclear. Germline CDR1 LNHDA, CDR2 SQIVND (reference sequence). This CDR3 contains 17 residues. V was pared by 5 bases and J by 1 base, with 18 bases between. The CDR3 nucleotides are TGTGCCAGTAGTCGCCCATCAAAGGGAGGGTCTGGAAACACCATATATTTT. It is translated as CASSRPSKGGSGNTIYF.

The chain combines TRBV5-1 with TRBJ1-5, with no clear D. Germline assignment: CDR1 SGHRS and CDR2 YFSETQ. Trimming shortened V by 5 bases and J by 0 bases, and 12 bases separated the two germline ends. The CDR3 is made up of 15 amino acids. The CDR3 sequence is CASSPDGDSNQPQHF. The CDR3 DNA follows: TGCGCCAGCAGTCCCGACGGAGATAGCAATCAGCCCCAGCATTTT.

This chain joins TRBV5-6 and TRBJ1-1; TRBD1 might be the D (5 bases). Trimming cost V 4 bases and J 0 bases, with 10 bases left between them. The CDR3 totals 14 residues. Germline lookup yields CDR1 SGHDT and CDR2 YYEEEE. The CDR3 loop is CASSPGTLNTEAFF. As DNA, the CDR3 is TGTGCCAGCAGCCCCGGGACGTTGAACACTGAAGCTTTCTTT.

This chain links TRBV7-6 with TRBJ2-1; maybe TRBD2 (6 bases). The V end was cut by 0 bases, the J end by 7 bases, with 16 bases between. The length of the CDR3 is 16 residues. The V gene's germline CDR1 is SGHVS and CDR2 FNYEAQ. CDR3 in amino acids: CASSLAPGVTGNEQFF. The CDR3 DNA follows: TGTGCCAGCAGCTTAGCGCCGGGGGTCACCGGGAATGAGCAGTTCTTC.

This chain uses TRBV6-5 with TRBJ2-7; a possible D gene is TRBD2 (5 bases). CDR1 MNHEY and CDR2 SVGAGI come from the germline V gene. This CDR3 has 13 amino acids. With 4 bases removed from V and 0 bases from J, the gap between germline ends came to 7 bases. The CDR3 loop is CASSLEVSYEQYF. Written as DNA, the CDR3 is TGTGCCAGCAGTTTGGAGGTCTCCTACGAGCAGTACTTC.